Shown below are 18 T cell receptor beta chains from a single sample sequenced in a study of metastatic and nonmetastatic thyroid tumors (dated by TCRdb to 2018 to 2021). No patient had received any treatment before thyroid surgery. Library method: PCR. For sequencing, an Illumina HiSeq 4000 was employed. The public reads were run again by TCRdb, first through fastp at Q25 and then through MiXCR, and only productive beta chains were kept. In this sample the table shows 21,000 or so clones, less than 20% of which occur a single time. Of the sample, about 20% falls within the top ten clones. The material sequenced was blood. Every receptor here comes from a female donor with papillary thyroid cancer or a benign thyroid nodule (not recorded which). Some clones in this sample may be carry-over from other donors' samples.

The rearrangement links TRBV5-1 to TRBJ2-2, with 9 positions matching TRBD2. From germline, CDR1 is SGHRS and CDR2 YFSETQ. The CDR3 extends over 16 amino acids. V was clipped by 3 bases and J by 3 bases; unmatched bases: 6. This CDR3 reads CASSYGLAQHTGELFF. The CDR3 bases are TGCGCCAGCAGCTACGGACTAGCGCAACACACCGGGGAGCTGTTTTTT.

This clone was counted at least ten times. This rearrangement joins TRBV5-5 to TRBJ2-1; 8 bases line up with TRBD2. The CDR3 sequence is 15 residues long. Trimming cost V 6 bases and J 0 bases; bases outside gene matches: 5. Germline CDR1 SGHKS, CDR2 YYEKEE (reference sequence). The CDR3 nucleotides are TGTGCCAGCACCCTCCTAGCGGGCTCCTACAATGAGCAGTTCTTC. It specifies CASTLLAGSYNEQFF.

V gene TRBV30 combines with J gene TRBJ1-4, with a possible D match to TRBD1 (6 bases). The CDR3 is made up of 11 amino acids. Germline V gene lookup returns CDR1 GTSNPN and CDR2 SVGIG (reference sequence). Deletions cut 5 bases from V and 8 bases from J, with 9 bases between. The CDR3 region has the DNA TGTGCCTGGTCAGGGGAAGAAAAACTGTTTTTT. This translates into CAWSGEEKLFF.

V usage is TRBV11-1 and J usage is TRBJ2-1; 7 bases agree with TRBD1. The CDR3 runs to 14 residues. J was trimmed by 12 bases and V by 5 bases; bases with no gene match: 13. Germline CDR1 SGHAT, CDR2 FQDESV (reference sequence). CDR3 region: CASSRSGTDRAQFF. Here the CDR3 DNA reads TGTGCCAGCAGCCGATCCGGGACAGATAGGGCGCAGTTCTTC.

In its sample, this clone was seen a few times. The CDR3 sequence: CSAGGEGHQPQHF. The CDR3 DNA sequence: TGCAGTGCTGGGGGGGAGGGGCATCAGCCCCAGCATTTT. The J gene is TRBJ1-5, the V gene TRBV20-1; D might be TRBD1 (5 bases). Trimming cost V 5 bases and J 5 bases, with 13 bases left between them. CDR1 is DFQATT and CDR2 is SNEGSKA in the germline V gene (reference sequence). This CDR3 has 13 residues.

In this sample, this clone turned up many times. The J gene is TRBJ2-7, the V gene TRBV30; D is ambiguous. V lost 0 bases, J lost 3 bases, and 15 bases lay in between. From germline, CDR1 is GTSNPN and CDR2 SVGIG (reference sequence). The CDR3 covers 15 residues. The CDR3 DNA follows: TGTGCCTGGAGTGTACCCCCGGGTTCGGACTACGAGCAGTACTTC. Amino acid sequence: CAWSVPPGSDYEQYF.

This clone appeared many times. The chain links TRBV24-1 to TRBJ2-2; no firm D call. The CDR3 spans 13 residues. V was trimmed by 5 bases and J by 6 bases, leaving 9 bases between them. CDR1 is KGHDR and CDR2 is SFDVKD in the germline V gene. CDR3 in DNA: TGTGCCACCAGTGCCGTTTTGGCCGGGGAGCTGTTTTTT. Protein product: CATSAVLAGELFF.

The chain has TRBV27 and TRBJ2-1, with 9 bases identical to TRBD2. There are 17 residues in the CDR3. Germline lookup yields CDR1 MNHEY and CDR2 SMNVEV (reference sequence). V dropped 5 bases and J dropped 6; count of bases not matched to a gene: 14. The CDR3 sequence: CASSPSFRGLASNEQFF. CDR3 sequence (DNA): TGTGCCAGCAGTCCAAGTTTCAGGGGACTAGCAAGCAATGAGCAGTTCTTC.

This clone was recorded at least ten times. The chain joins TRBV28 to TRBJ2-6; 12 bases are a match to TRBD1. This CDR3 comprises 19 residues. Germline loops: CDR1 MDHEN, CDR2 SYDVKM. V dropped 6 bases and J dropped 0; count of bases not matched to a gene: 9. The CDR3 nucleotides are TGTGCCAGCAGATCCGTGGGACAGGGGGCTTTCTCTGGGGCCAACGTCCTGACTTTC. Residues: CASRSVGQGAFSGANVLTF.

This clone is medium-sized (0.01 to 0.1%) in the sample. The rearrangement links TRBV6-5 to TRBJ2-3, with D possibly being TRBD1 or TRBD2 (5 bases each). The CDR3 runs 15 residues. Per germline, CDR1 MNHEY and CDR2 SVGAGI. Trimming stripped 2 bases from V and 2 bases from J, with 11 bases between. The CDR3 bases are TGTGCCAGCAGTTACGGGACGGGCGACACAGATACGCAGTATTTT. Residues: CASSYGTGDTDTQYF.

This clone was found many times. The chain has TRBV30 and TRBJ2-6; the D call may be TRBD1 or TRBD2 (5 bases each). V was cut by 3 bases and J by 0 bases, with 18 bases left in between. This CDR3 is 18 amino acids long. Germline CDR1 reads GTSNPN; CDR2 reads SVGIG (reference sequence). CDR3 in DNA: TGTGCCTGGAGGGCTGACAGAGGGCTTCTCTCTGGGGCCAACGTCCTGACTTTC. It is translated as CAWRADRGLLSGANVLTF.

This clone was found many times. The rearrangement joins TRBV10-2 to TRBJ1-2; no definite D call. V lost 0 bases and J 4 bases, leaving 12 bases between the germline ends. The CDR3 has 15 amino acids. Germline V CDR1 and CDR2: WSHSY, SAAADI. The CDR3 region is CASSESIAGGYGYTF. DNA of the CDR3: TGCGCCAGCAGTGAGTCCATAGCGGGAGGCTATGGCTACACCTTC.

This clone turned up a few times. The chain couples TRBV19 to TRBJ1-5, with 10 positions matching TRBD1. The CDR3 sequence is 13 residues long. J was trimmed by 7 bases and V by 7 bases; bases with no gene match: 4. Germline V gives CDR1 LNHDA, CDR2 SQIVND (reference sequence). DNA of the CDR3: TGTGCCAGTAAGGAGACAGGGGGCCAGCCCCAGCATTTT. Amino acids: CASKETGGQPQHF.

By sample fraction, this clone is medium-sized. This CDR3 reads CASGPLGSYNEQFF. In DNA form, the CDR3 reads TGTGCCAGCGGCCCTCTAGGGTCCTACAATGAGCAGTTCTTC. The chain couples TRBV6-1 to TRBJ2-1; no clear D gene. V was clipped by 8 bases and J by 1 base, with 12 bases between them. This CDR3 contains 14 residues. Germline V gene data show CDR1 as MNHNS and CDR2 as SASEGT.

By frequency in the sample, this clone is medium-sized (0.01 to 0.1%). This rearrangement joins TRBV6-1 to TRBJ2-1; TRBD1 might be the D (6 bases). Trimming pared 0 bases from V and 6 bases from J, leaving 9 bases between. Per the germline V gene, CDR1 is MNHNS and CDR2 is SASEGT. The CDR3 runs 14 residues. The CDR3 is CASSEAQGPNEQFF. The CDR3 nucleotides are TGTGCCAGCAGTGAAGCTCAGGGGCCCAATGAGCAGTTCTTC.

This clone was seen a few times. This chain joins TRBV27 and TRBJ2-7; 7 bases are shared with TRBD1. This CDR3 contains 14 residues. The germline CDR1 and CDR2 sequences are MNHEY and SMNVEV (reference sequence). The V segment lost 2 bases and the J segment 2 bases; nucleotides outside the gene matches: 3. CDR3 nucleotides: TGTGCCAGCAGTTTACCGACAGGGACCTACGAGCAGTACTTC. It specifies CASSLPTGTYEQYF.

The sample holds many counts of this clone. J is TRBJ1-2 and V is TRBV11-1; tentatively, D is TRBD1 (6 bases). The CDR3 extends over 16 amino acids. Trimming cost V 5 bases and J 2 bases, with 18 bases left between them. Germline values: CDR1 SGHAT, CDR2 FQDESV (reference sequence). In DNA, the CDR3 is TGTGCCAGCAGCATTACCAGGCCAGGGGACAACTATGGCTACACCTTC. It specifies CASSITRPGDNYGYTF.

This clone was detected ten times or more. The chain joins TRBV5-4 to TRBJ1-5; D is undetermined. The CDR3 totals 17 residues. Germline values: CDR1 SGHNT, CDR2 YYREEE (reference sequence). Deletions cut 0 bases from V and 4 bases from J, with 17 bases between. DNA for the CDR3: TGTGCCAGCAGCTTGGGAACCGGGGAGGGCTATAATCAGCCCCAGCATTTT. It specifies CASSLGTGEGYNQPQHF. Full variable domain (rest looked up from reference TRBV5-4 and TRBJ1-5): ETGVTQSPTHLIKTRGQQVTLRCSSQSGHNTVSWYQQALGQGPQFIFQYYREEENGRGNFPPRFSGLQFPNYSSELNVNALELDDSALYLCASSLGTGEGYNQPQHFGDGTRLSIL.